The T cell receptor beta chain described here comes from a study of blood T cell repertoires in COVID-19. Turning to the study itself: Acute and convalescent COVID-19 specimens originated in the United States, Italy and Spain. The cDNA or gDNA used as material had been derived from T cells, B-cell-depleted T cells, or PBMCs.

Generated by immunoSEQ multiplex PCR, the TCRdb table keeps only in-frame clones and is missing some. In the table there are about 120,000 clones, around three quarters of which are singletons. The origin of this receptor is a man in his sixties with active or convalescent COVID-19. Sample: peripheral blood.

DNA of the CDR3: TGTGCCAGCAGTTCTAGCTCCTACAATGAGCAGTTCTTC. Translation gives CASSSSSYNEQFF. The rearrangement uses TRBV12-3 or TRBV12-4 and TRBJ2-1; D uncertain. The CDR3 is 13 residues long. V lost 4 bases, J lost 0 bases, and 4 bases lay in between.